Presented here are 2 T cell receptor beta chains from one specimen sequenced in a study of Graves' ophthalmopathy and Graves' hyperthyroidism. Amplification from RNA transcripts yielded the TCR beta CDR3 regions. HTBI-primed RT-PCR formed the first round, and a multiplex PCR formed the second. TCRdb reprocessed the multiplex PCR reads via MiXCR and lists one record per CDR3 protein. Among around 660,000 distinct CDR3 sequences listed, approximately 39% were seen once. Sequencing was performed on peripheral blood. The origin of the receptors is an adult man with Graves' ophthalmopathy.

This clonotype was found once. The chain links TRBV10-3 to TRBJ1-5, with a weak D call TRBD1 (6 bases). V lost 8 bases and J lost 4, with 12 bases in between. Germline V gene lookup returns CDR1 ENHRY and CDR2 SYGVKD. The CDR3 extends over 13 amino acids. The CDR3 sequence is CAIGVQGNQPQHF. CDR3 DNA: TGTGCCATCGGAGTGCAGGGGAATCAGCCCCAGCATTTT.

This clonotype has a count of ten or more. The chain is built from TRBV7-9 and TRBJ1-1, with D possibly being TRBD1 (5 bases). This CDR3 has 13 residues. Trimming removed 1 base at V and 7 bases at J, with 10 bases between. Germline V gene data show CDR1 as SEHNR and CDR2 as FQNEAQ (reference sequence). The CDR3 loop is CASSLGGRGEAFF. CDR3 bases: TGTGCCAGCAGCTTAGGCGGAAGGGGTGAAGCTTTCTTT.